The 27 T cell receptor beta chains below were found in one sample sequenced in a study of shared clonotypes between healthy human individuals. Method: immunoSEQ multiplex PCR; TCRdb's copy keeps in-frame clones and lacks some. In the table there are 2 million to 2.5 million clones, 85% to 95% of which are singletons. The sequenced sample consisted of naive CD4+ T cells from PBMCs. Subset in this sample: CD45RA+ positively selected. These receptors were collected from a man aged 18 to 35 in good health. Some clones in this sample may be carry-over from other donors' samples.

This clone was observed once. The CDR3 nucleotides read TGTGCCAGCAGCTTAACTGACAATGAGCAGTTCTTC. Its protein product is CASSLTDNEQFF. The gene calls are TRBV7-3 and TRBJ2-1, with no clear D. Germline CDR1 reads SGHTA; CDR2 reads FQGTGA. This CDR3 contains 12 residues. Trimming stripped 0 bases from V and 5 bases from J, with 2 bases between.

The V and J genes are TRBV10-3 and TRBJ2-1; D is unresolved. Germline values: CDR1 ENHRY, CDR2 SYGVKD. There are 15 residues in the CDR3. V dropped 1 base and J dropped 2 bases, with 9 bases sitting between them. The CDR3 region is CAISEYLPTYNEQFF. DNA for the CDR3: TGTGCCATCAGTGAGTATCTCCCCACCTACAATGAGCAGTTCTTC.

The chain is built from TRBV5-8 and TRBJ2-7; TRBD1 matches at 7 bases. Per germline, CDR1 SGHTS and CDR2 YDEGEE. The CDR3 loop spans 15 amino acids. V trimming: 3 bases; J trimming: 0 bases; junction bases outside the gene matches: 6. CDR3 nucleotide sequence: TGTGCCAGCAGCTCTAGAGGGGACAGCTCCTACGAGCAGTACTTC. Its protein is CASSSRGDSSYEQYF. Supplemented by reference TRBV5-8 and TRBJ2-7, the full variable domain reads EAGVTQSPTHLIKTRGQQATLRCSPISGHTSVYWYQQALGLGLQFLLWYDEGEERNRGNFPPRFSGRQFPNYSSELNVNALELEDSALYLCASSSRGDSSYEQYFGPGTRLTVT.

The chain carries TRBV5-4 and TRBJ1-1; weak D call: TRBD1 (5 bases). The germline gives CDR1 SGHNT, CDR2 YYREEE (reference sequence). The CDR3 loop spans 16 amino acids. V lost 2 bases to trimming and J lost 8 bases, with 22 bases between them. CDR3: CASSFTSGRGGVEAFF. In DNA form, the CDR3 reads TGTGCCAGCAGCTTCACATCAGGGCGGGGGGGAGTGGAAGCTTTCTTT. The full variable domain, with the rest looked up from reference TRBV5-4 and TRBJ1-1, is ETGVTQSPTHLIKTRGQQVTLRCSSQSGHNTVSWYQQALGQGPQFIFQYYREEENGRGNFPPRFSGLQFPNYSSELNVNALELDDSALYLCASSFTSGRGGVEAFFGQGTRLTVV.

Written as DNA, the CDR3 is TGCGCCAGCAGATCAGGATATATCCCTCCCTACGAGCAGTACTTC. Translated: CASRSGYIPPYEQYF. The rearrangement joins TRBV23-1 to TRBJ2-7; D uncertain. TRBV23-1 is treated as an ORF (open reading frame) with a function not yet certain. The CDR3 runs to 15 residues. Deletions cut 6 bases from V and 2 bases from J, with 17 bases between.

CDR3 in amino acids: CASSTGQSSYEQYF. In DNA form, the CDR3 reads TGTGCCAGCTCAACGGGACAGAGCTCCTACGAGCAGTACTTC. This chain links TRBV18 with TRBJ2-7; 7 bases map to TRBD1. This CDR3 has 14 residues. Unmatched junction bases numbered 4, after V lost 5 bases and J lost 0 bases. Germline lookup yields CDR1 KGHSH and CDR2 LQKENI.

This chain joins TRBV29-1 and TRBJ2-7, with TRBD1 identical over 9 bases. V was clipped by 7 bases and J by 0 bases; unmatched bases: 4. The CDR3 runs 13 residues. Germline V gives CDR1 SQVTM, CDR2 ANQGSEA. The CDR3 region has the DNA TGCAGCGCGGTGACAGGGGGCTCCTACGAGCAGTACTTC. Translated, it gives CSAVTGGSYEQYF.

About this clone: This same CDR3 is encoded by further DNA sequences in the sample. The chain is built from TRBV15 and TRBJ2-1; 10 nucleotides align to TRBD1. V lost 1 base, J lost 3 bases, and 0 bases stayed unmatched. The CDR3 spans 15 residues. Germline assignment: CDR1 LNHNV and CDR2 YYDKDF (reference sequence). CDR3 loop: CATSRGTGGYNEQFF. CDR3 coding DNA: TGTGCCACCAGCAGAGGGACAGGGGGCTACAATGAGCAGTTCTTC.

This clone has more than one count but fewer than ten. Other DNA sequences in this sample translate to the same CDR3. The chain carries TRBV28 and TRBJ2-3; unclear D gene. Germline V lookup: CDR1 MDHEN, CDR2 SYDVKM. The CDR3 spans 12 residues. Trimming left V 5 bases short and J 1 base short, with 4 bases between. CDR3 sequence: CASSPGTDTQYF. The CDR3 DNA reads as TGTGCCAGCAGTCCGGGCACAGATACGCAGTATTTT. The full variable domain, with the rest looked up from reference TRBV28 and TRBJ2-3, is DVKVTQSSRYLVKRTGEKVFLECVQDMDHENMFWYRQDPGLGLRLIYFSYDVKMKEKGDIPEGYSVSREKKERFSLILESASTNQTSMYLCASSPGTDTQYFGPGTRLTVL.

This clone was recorded only once. CDR3 sequence: CAWSGLGSFKNIQYF. The DNA of the CDR3 is TGTGCCTGGAGCGGCCTGGGCAGTTTTAAAAACATTCAGTACTTC. The chain is built from TRBV30 and TRBJ2-4; D is unclear. V lost 3 bases to trimming and J lost 4 bases, with 16 bases between them. Looked up from germline, CDR1 is GTSNPN and CDR2 is SVGIG (reference sequence). There are 15 residues in the CDR3.

This chain links TRBV5-1 with TRBJ1-4; D unclear. This CDR3 region has 16 residues. CDR1 is SGHRS, CDR2 YFSETQ, per germline. V was shortened by 0 bases and J by 10 bases, with 19 bases between the two germline ends. Here the CDR3 DNA reads TGCGCCAGCAGCTTGGCCTCGGGCCCTACGGACGGAAAACTGTTTTTT. Protein: CASSLASGPTDGKLFF.

In the case of this clone: One end of the junction fails to match germline, which may point to a read error. This sequence joins TRBV29-1 and TRBJ2-2; 14 nucleotides align to TRBD2. The germline V gene has CDR1 SQVTM and CDR2 ANQGSEA. The CDR3 loop spans 15 amino acids. The CDR3 here is CSVAGLAGGTGKLFF. The DNA for the CDR3 is TGCAGCGTGGCAGGACTAGCGGGAGGCACCGGGAAGCTGTTTTTT.

The chain has TRBV4-2 and TRBJ1-1, with D unclear. The CDR3 loop spans 14 amino acids. Germline V gene lookup returns CDR1 LGHNA and CDR2 YNFKEQ. Trimming pared 4 bases from V and 1 base from J, leaving 10 bases between. For the CDR3, the DNA is TGTGCCAGCAGCCCCCGGGCCAAGAACACTGAAGCTTTCTTT. Its protein product is CASSPRAKNTEAFF.

The rearrangement joins TRBV7-9 to TRBJ2-3; 8 nucleotides match TRBD1. Germline V lookup: CDR1 SEHNR, CDR2 FQNEAQ (reference sequence). The CDR3 contains 16 residues. V trimming: 2 bases; J trimming: 1 base; junction bases outside the gene matches: 5. The CDR3 loop reads CASSLNGQGRTDTQYF. The CDR3 nucleotides are TGTGCCAGCAGCTTAAACGGACAGGGCCGCACAGATACGCAGTATTTT.

This rearrangement joins TRBV30 to TRBJ1-2; no clear D gene. V shed 0 bases and J shed 2 bases, with 16 bases lying between them. The germline gives CDR1 GTSNPN, CDR2 SVGIG (reference sequence). The CDR3 runs 16 residues. The CDR3 sequence: CAWSVAFRYRNYGYTF. Written as DNA, the CDR3 is TGTGCCTGGAGTGTAGCTTTTAGGTACAGAAACTATGGCTACACCTTC.

The chain combines TRBV18 with TRBJ2-7; 10 bases match TRBD1. The germline CDR1 and CDR2 sequences are KGHSH and LQKENI. With V trimmed by 6 bases and J by 0 bases, 2 bases remained unmatched. The CDR3 has 14 residues. CDR3 protein: CASSGDRGSYEQYF. CDR3 bases: TGTGCCAGCTCGGGGGACAGGGGCTCCTACGAGCAGTACTTC.

J is TRBJ2-7 and V is TRBV7-2; D is ambiguous. The CDR3 extends over 15 amino acids. Germline CDR1 and CDR2: SGHTA and FQGNSA. V was clipped by 5 bases and J by 4 bases, with 18 bases between them. CDR3 coding DNA: TGTGCCAGCAGCCCCCTCAGGCCTAGGGCGTACGAGCAGTACTTC. Residues: CASSPLRPRAYEQYF.

V usage is TRBV7-2 and J usage is TRBJ2-3, with 13 bases fitting TRBD2. The V segment lost 5 bases and the J segment 5 bases; nucleotides outside the gene matches: 4. This CDR3 spans 15 amino acids. Germline V gene sequence: CDR1 SGHTA, CDR2 FQGNSA. The CDR3 sequence: CASSRLAGGIDTQYF. The CDR3 region has the DNA TGTGCCAGCAGCCGACTAGCGGGAGGAATAGATACGCAGTATTTT.

This sequence joins TRBV6-6 and TRBJ2-3; 12 bases match TRBD2. From germline, CDR1 is MNHNY and CDR2 SVGAGI (reference sequence). Germline trimming cut 10 bases from V and 11 bases from J; bases unmatched to any gene: 10. The CDR3 sequence is 13 residues long. CDR3: CATSGRGGSEQYF. The CDR3 coding sequence is TGTGCCACTAGCGGGAGGGGGGGATCGGAGCAGTATTTT.

This clone has a handful of counts. The chain joins TRBV27 to TRBJ2-1, with 9 bases aligning to TRBD2. The ends lost 6 bases at V and 2 bases at J; junction bases unmatched: 5. Per germline, CDR1 MNHEY and CDR2 SMNVEV (reference sequence). The CDR3 runs to 15 residues. CDR3 sequence reads: CASSESGRPYNEQFF. In DNA form, the CDR3 reads TGTGCCAGCAGCGAAAGCGGGAGGCCCTACAATGAGCAGTTCTTC.

The chain couples TRBV11-2 to TRBJ1-2, with 9 nucleotides matching TRBD1. The CDR3 totals 16 residues. Germline lookup yields CDR1 SGHAT and CDR2 FQNNGV. J was trimmed by 4 bases and V by 5 bases; bases with no gene match: 11. The CDR3 region has the DNA TGTGCCAGCAGCCGATCAACAGGGGGCCGGATCTATGGCTACACCTTC. Translation gives CASSRSTGGRIYGYTF.

V is TRBV28 and J is TRBJ1-1, with a tentative D call TRBD1 (5 bases). Germline V gene data show CDR1 as MDHEN and CDR2 as SYDVKM. Deletions cut 6 bases from V and 4 bases from J, with 12 bases between. CDR3 length equals 13 residues. The CDR3 sequence: CASRIGGGTEAFF. In nucleotides, the CDR3 is TGTGCCAGCAGAATCGGGGGTGGCACTGAAGCTTTCTTT.

This sequence joins TRBV30 and TRBJ1-6; D gene uncertain. The CDR3 spans 12 residues. Deletions cut 3 bases from V and 12 bases from J, with 12 bases between. Per germline, CDR1 GTSNPN and CDR2 SVGIG (reference sequence). As DNA, the CDR3 is TGTGCCTGGAGCCTTTCGTTAGGACCCCTCCACTTT. Encoded protein: CAWSLSLGPLHF.

V is TRBV9 and J is TRBJ2-1; TRBD2 matches at 12 bases. Germline values: CDR1 SGDLS, CDR2 YYNGEE. The CDR3 consists of 17 residues. Trimming at V came to 4 bases and at J to 3 bases, leaving 8 bases not matched to a gene. The CDR3 here is CASSFHPSGRDYNEQFF. The CDR3 DNA reads as TGTGCCAGCAGCTTCCATCCTAGCGGGAGGGACTACAATGAGCAGTTCTTC.

The chain combines TRBV27 with TRBJ2-1; D is perhaps TRBD2 (6 bases). The CDR3 totals 16 residues. Germline CDR1 MNHEY, CDR2 SMNVEV (reference sequence). V lost 6 bases, J lost 0 bases, and 15 bases lay in between. CDR3: CASRKTSSPSYNEQFF. The CDR3 bases are TGTGCCAGCAGAAAAACTAGCTCACCCTCCTACAATGAGCAGTTCTTC.

The gene calls are TRBV28 and TRBJ1-1, with unresolved D. CDR1 is MDHEN, CDR2 SYDVKM, per germline. The V end was cut by 4 bases, the J end by 0 bases, with 9 bases between. This CDR3 comprises 14 residues. In DNA form, the CDR3 reads TGTGCCAGCAGTTCAATAACGTTGAACACTGAAGCTTTCTTT. Translating it yields CASSSITLNTEAFF.

The rearrangement links TRBV27 to TRBJ2-5, with D maybe TRBD2 (6 bases). With 4 bases removed from V and 5 bases from J, the gap between germline ends came to 11 bases. The CDR3 is 13 amino acids. Looked up from germline, CDR1 is MNHEY and CDR2 is SMNVEV (reference sequence). The CDR3 sequence is CASSSGGWETQYF. CDR3 nucleotides: TGTGCCAGCAGTTCCGGGGGTTGGGAGACCCAGTACTTC.